The sequence of this TCR beta chain was determined in a study of blood T cells in healthy people across ages. The CDR3 is 15 residues long. Germline lookup yields CDR1 GTSNPN and CDR2 SVGIG (reference sequence). Deletions cut 2 bases from V and 0 bases from J, with 11 bases between. The donors, healthy Caucasians from Russia, were aged about 6 to 95. Alongside a J-beta primer mix, a sample-barcoded 5' primer served in a second PCR lasting about 7 to 11 cycles. TCRdb independently ran MiXCR on the 5' RACE reads; one entry per CDR3 protein. The table has approximately 780,000 distinct CDR3 sequences, about 26% seen once. In addition, the sample was reused for a study of T cells of mothers and their children. As that study records: TCR recombination output is shaped by thymic selection similarly in related and unrelated pairs. Mother-child pairs who were related displayed a slightly higher overlap than unrelated pairs, a difference that was non-significant.

The chain couples TRBV30 to TRBJ1-3, with D perhaps matching TRBD1 (5 bases). The source of this sequence is a boy between 5 and 17 years old in good health. Sequencing was carried out using blood. CDR3 sequence reads: CAWSKRRASGNTIYF. CDR3 coding DNA: TGTGCCTGGAGTAAGCGCAGGGCCTCTGGAAACACCATATATTTT.